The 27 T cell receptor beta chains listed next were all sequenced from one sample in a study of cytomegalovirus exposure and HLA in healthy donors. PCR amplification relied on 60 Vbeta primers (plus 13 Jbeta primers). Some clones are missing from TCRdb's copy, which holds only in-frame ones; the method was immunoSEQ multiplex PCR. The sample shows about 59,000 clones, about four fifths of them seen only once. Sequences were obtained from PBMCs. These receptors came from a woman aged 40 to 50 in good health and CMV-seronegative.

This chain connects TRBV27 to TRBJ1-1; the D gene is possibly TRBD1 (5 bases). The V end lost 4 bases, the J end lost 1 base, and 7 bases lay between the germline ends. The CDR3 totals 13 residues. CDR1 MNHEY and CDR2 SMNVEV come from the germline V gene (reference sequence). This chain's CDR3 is CASSSGQNTEAFF. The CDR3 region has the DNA TGTGCCAGCAGTTCTGGACAGAACACTGAAGCTTTCTTT.

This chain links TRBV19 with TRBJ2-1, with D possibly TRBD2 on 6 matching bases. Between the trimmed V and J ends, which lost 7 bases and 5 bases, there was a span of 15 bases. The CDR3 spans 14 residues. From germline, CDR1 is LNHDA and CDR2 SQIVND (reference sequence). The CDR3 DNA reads TGTGCCAGTAACCCGAGCGGGTTACACAATGAGCAGTTCTTC. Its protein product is CASNPSGLHNEQFF.

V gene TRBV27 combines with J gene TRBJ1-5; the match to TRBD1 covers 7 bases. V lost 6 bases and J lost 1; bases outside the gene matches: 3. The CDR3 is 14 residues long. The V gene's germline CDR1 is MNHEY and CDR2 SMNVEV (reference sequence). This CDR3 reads CASRQGRSNQPQHF. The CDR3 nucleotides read TGTGCCAGCAGACAGGGGCGCAGCAATCAGCCCCAGCATTTT.

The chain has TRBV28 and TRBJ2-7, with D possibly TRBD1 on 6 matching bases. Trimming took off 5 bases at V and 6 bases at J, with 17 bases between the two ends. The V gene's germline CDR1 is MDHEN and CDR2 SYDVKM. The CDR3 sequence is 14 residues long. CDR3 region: CASSPSQGYREQYF. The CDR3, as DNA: TGTGCCAGCAGTCCATCACAGGGTTATCGCGAGCAGTACTTC. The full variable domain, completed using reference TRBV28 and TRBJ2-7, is DVKVTQSSRYLVKRTGEKVFLECVQDMDHENMFWYRQDPGLGLRLIYFSYDVKMKEKGDIPEGYSVSREKKERFSLILESASTNQTSMYLCASSPSQGYREQYFGPGTRLTVT.

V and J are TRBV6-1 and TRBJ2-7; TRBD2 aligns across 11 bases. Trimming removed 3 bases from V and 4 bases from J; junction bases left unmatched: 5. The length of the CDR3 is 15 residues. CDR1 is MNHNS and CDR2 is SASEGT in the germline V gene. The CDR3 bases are TGTGCCAGCAGTGATCATACTAGCGGGAGATACGAGCAGTACTTC. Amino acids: CASSDHTSGRYEQYF.

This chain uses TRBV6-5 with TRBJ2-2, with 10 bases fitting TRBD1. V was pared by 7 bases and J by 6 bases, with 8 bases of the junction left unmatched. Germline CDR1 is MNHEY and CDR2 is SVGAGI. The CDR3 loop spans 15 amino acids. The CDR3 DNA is TGTGCCAGCAAGGCGACCGGACAGGGGGCCGGGGAGCTGTTTTTT. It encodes CASKATGQGAGELFF.

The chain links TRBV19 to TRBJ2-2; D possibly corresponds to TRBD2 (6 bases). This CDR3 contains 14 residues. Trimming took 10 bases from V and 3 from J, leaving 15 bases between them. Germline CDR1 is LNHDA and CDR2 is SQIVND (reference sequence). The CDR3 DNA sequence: TGTGCCACGGGTGTTGGAGGGCACACCGGGGAGCTGTTTTTT. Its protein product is CATGVGGHTGELFF. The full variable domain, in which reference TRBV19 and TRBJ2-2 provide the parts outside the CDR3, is DGGITQSPKYLFRKEGQNVTLSCEQNLNHDAMYWYRQDPGQGLRLIYYSQIVNDFQKGDIAEGYSVSREKKESFPLTVTSAQKNPTAFYLCATGVGGHTGELFFGEGSRLTVL.

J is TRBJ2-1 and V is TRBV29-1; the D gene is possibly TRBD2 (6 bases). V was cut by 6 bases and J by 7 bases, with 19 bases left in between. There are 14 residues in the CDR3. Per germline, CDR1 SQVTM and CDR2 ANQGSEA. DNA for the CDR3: TGCAGCGTCGGTACAGGAGGGGTAGGGAATGAGCAGTTCTTC. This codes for CSVGTGGVGNEQFF.

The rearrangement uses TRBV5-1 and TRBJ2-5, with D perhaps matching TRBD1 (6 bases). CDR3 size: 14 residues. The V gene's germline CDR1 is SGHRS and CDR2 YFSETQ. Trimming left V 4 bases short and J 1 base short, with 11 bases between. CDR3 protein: CASSLGQTQETQYF. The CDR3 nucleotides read TGCGCCAGCAGCCTGGGACAAACCCAAGAGACCCAGTACTTC.

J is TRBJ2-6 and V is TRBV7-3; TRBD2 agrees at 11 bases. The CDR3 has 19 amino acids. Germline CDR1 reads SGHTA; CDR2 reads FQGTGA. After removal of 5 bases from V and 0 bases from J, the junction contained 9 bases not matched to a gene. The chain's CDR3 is CASSRLGLAVSSGANVLTF. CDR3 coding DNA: TGTGCCAGCAGCCGGTTGGGACTAGCGGTCAGCTCTGGGGCCAACGTCCTGACTTTC.

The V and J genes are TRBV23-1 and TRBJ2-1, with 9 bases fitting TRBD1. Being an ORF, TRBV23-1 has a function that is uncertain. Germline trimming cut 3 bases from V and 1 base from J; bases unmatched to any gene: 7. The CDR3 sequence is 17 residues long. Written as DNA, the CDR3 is TGCGCCAGCAGTCAGGCCGGGACAGGGTCATCCTACAATGAGCAGTTCTTC. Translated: CASSQAGTGSSYNEQFF.

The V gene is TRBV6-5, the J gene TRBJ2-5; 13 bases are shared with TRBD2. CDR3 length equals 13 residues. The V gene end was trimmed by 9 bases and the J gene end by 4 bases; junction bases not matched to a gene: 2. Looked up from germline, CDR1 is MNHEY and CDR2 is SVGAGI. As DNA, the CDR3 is TGTGCCAGTAGACTAGCGGGAGGAGAGACCCAGTACTTC. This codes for CASRLAGGETQYF.

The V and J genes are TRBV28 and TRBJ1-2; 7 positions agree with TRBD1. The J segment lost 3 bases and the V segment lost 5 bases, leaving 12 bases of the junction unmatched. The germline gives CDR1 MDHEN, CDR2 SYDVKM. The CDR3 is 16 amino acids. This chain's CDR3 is CASSDSSGGSHYGYTF. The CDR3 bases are TGTGCCAGCAGTGATTCGTCAGGGGGTTCGCACTATGGCTACACCTTC.

CDR3 sequence: CASSGLGAQTQETQYF. DNA of the CDR3: TGTGCCAGCAGTGGCCTGGGGGCACAAACGCAAGAGACCCAGTACTTC. The chain uses TRBV9 and TRBJ2-5, with D perhaps matching TRBD1 (6 bases). The V end lost 5 bases, the J end lost 2 bases, and 19 bases lay between the germline ends. CDR1 is SGDLS and CDR2 is YYNGEE in the germline V gene. This CDR3 has 16 residues.

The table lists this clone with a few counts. CDR3 residues: CASTRLAAPILEQYF. In DNA, the CDR3 is TGTGCCAGCACCCGCCTAGCGGCCCCGATCTTAGAGCAGTACTTC. The V gene is TRBV28, the J gene TRBJ2-7; TRBD2 matches at 7 bases. The CDR3 covers 15 residues. Per the germline V gene, CDR1 is MDHEN and CDR2 is SYDVKM. Germline trimming cut 7 bases from V and 7 bases from J; bases unmatched to any gene: 16.

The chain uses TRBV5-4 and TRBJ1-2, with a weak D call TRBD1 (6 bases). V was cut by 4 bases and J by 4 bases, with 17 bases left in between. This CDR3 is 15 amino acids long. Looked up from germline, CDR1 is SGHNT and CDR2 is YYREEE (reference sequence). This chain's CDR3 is CASSRSTGVSYGYTF. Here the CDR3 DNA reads TGTGCCAGCAGCCGTTCGACAGGAGTCAGCTATGGCTACACCTTC. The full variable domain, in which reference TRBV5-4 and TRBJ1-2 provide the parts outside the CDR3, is ETGVTQSPTHLIKTRGQQVTLRCSSQSGHNTVSWYQQALGQGPQFIFQYYREEENGRGNFPPRFSGLQFPNYSSELNVNALELDDSALYLCASSRSTGVSYGYTFGSGTRLTVV.

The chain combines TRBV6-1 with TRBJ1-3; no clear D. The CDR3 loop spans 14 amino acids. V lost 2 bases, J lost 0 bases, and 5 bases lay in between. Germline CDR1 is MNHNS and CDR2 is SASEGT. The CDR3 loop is CASSERHSGNTIYF. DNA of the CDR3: TGTGCCAGCAGTGAAAGACACTCTGGAAACACCATATATTTT.

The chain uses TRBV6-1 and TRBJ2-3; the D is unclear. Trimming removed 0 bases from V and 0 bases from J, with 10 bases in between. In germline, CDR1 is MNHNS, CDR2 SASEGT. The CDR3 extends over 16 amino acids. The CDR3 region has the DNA TGTGCCAGCAGTGAAGCCAGCAGCGTAAGCACAGATACGCAGTATTTT. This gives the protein CASSEASSVSTDTQYF.

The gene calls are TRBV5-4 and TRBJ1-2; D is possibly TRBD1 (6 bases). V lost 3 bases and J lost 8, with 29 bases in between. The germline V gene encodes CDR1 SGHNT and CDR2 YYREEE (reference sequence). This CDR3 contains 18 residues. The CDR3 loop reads CASSWTSGTTRLLRGYTF. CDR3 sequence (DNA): TGTGCCAGCAGCTGGACCTCCGGGACAACTAGGCTACTGCGGGGCTACACCTTC.

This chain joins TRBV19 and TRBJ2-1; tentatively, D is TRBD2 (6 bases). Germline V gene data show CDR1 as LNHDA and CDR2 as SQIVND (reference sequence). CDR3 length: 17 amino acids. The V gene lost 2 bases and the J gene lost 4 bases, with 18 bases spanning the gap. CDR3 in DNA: TGTGCCAGTAGTATAAGTGGAAGGGAGGTGAGGTACAATGAGCAGTTCTTC. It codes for CASSISGREVRYNEQFF. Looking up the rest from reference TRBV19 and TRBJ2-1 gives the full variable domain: DGGITQSPKYLFRKEGQNVTLSCEQNLNHDAMYWYRQDPGQGLRLIYYSQIVNDFQKGDIAEGYSVSREKKESFPLTVTSAQKNPTAFYLCASSISGREVRYNEQFFGPGTRLTVL.

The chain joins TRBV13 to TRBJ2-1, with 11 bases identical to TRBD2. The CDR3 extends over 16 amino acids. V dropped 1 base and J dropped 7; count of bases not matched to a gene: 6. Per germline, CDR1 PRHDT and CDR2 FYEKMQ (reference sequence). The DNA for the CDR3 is TGTGCCAGCAGCTTAGTACTAGCGGGAGCCCGAAATGAGCAGTTCTTC. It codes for CASSLVLAGARNEQFF. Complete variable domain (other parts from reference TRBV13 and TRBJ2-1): AAGVIQSPRHLIKEKRETATLKCYPIPRHDTVYWYQQGPGQDPQFLISFYEKMQSDKGSIPDRFSAQQFSDYHSELNMSSLELGDSALYFCASSLVLAGARNEQFFGPGTRLTVL.

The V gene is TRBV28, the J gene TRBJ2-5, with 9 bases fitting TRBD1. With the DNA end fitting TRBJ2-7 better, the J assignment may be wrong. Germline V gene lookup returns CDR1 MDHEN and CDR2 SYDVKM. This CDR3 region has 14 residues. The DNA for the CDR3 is TGTGCCAGCAGGTCAGGACAGGGGAGGACCGAGCAGTACTTC. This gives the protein CASRSGQGRTEQYF.

DNA for the CDR3: TGTGCCAGCAGCCTCCCCGACAGGACCATTGAAGCTTTCTTT. Its translation is CASSLPDRTIEAFF. The gene calls are TRBV4-2 and TRBJ1-1; TRBD1 is a possible D gene (6 bases). The CDR3 has 14 residues. Trimming stripped 4 bases from V and 7 bases from J, with 16 bases between. Germline V gene lookup returns CDR1 LGHNA and CDR2 YNFKEQ.

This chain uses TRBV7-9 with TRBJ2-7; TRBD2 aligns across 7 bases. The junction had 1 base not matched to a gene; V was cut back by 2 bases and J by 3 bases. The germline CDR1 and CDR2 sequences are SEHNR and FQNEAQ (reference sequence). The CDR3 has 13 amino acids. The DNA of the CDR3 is TGTGCCAGCAGCTTAAGGACTAGCTACGAGCAGTACTTC. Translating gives CASSLRTSYEQYF.

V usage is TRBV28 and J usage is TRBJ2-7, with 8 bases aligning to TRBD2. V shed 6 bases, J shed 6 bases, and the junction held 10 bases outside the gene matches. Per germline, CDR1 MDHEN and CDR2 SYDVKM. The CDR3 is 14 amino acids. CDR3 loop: CASRPGLGRVEQYF. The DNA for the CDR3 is TGTGCCAGCAGGCCGGGACTAGGCAGGGTCGAGCAGTACTTC.

This CDR3 is CASSSPGDYGYTF. The CDR3 DNA reads as TGTGCCAGCAGCTCCCCAGGGGACTATGGCTACACCTTC. The chain joins TRBV7-3 to TRBJ1-2; D might be TRBD1 (6 bases). The CDR3 length is 13 residues. The V end lost 4 bases, the J end lost 3 bases, and 9 bases lay between the germline ends. The germline CDR1 and CDR2 sequences are SGHTA and FQGTGA.

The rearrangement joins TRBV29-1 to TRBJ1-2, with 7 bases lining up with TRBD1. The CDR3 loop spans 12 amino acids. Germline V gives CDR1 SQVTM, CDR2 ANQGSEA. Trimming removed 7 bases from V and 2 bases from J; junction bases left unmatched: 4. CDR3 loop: CSAIQGNYGYTF. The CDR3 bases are TGCAGCGCGATACAGGGGAACTATGGCTACACCTTC.